Presented here are 23 T cell receptor beta chains from one specimen sequenced in a study of blood T cells in healthy people across ages. A second PCR, run for about 6 to 11 cycles, used a sample-barcoded 5' primer plus a J-beta primer mix. One entry per CDR3 protein, called by TCRdb with MiXCR from the 5' RACE reads. The sample lists 850,000 to 1,300,000 distinct CDR3 sequences; more than 35% were seen once. Sequencing was performed on blood. Receptors originate from a woman aged 55-70 years in good health.

The CDR3 region is CAWSLSNTGELFF. In DNA, the CDR3 is TGTGCCTGGAGTCTGTCGAACACCGGGGAGCTGTTTTTT. This chain uses TRBV30 with TRBJ2-2, with D hard to call. This CDR3 comprises 13 residues. Germline V gene data show CDR1 as GTSNPN and CDR2 as SVGIG (reference sequence). V lost 2 bases and J lost 0, with 4 bases in between.

This clonotype appeared a few times. This chain connects TRBV10-1 to TRBJ2-3; possible D gene TRBD1, 5 bases. There are 13 residues in the CDR3. Germline CDR1 WNHNN, CDR2 SYGVQD (reference sequence). Trimming stripped 0 bases from V and 9 bases from J, with 10 bases between. The CDR3 bases are TGCGCCAGCAGTGAGTCGGGTAGGGGCACGCAGTATTTT. Translated, it gives CASSESGRGTQYF.

The chain employs TRBV30 and TRBJ2-1; 8 bases line up with TRBD2. Germline V gene data show CDR1 as GTSNPN and CDR2 as SVGIG (reference sequence). CDR3 length equals 14 residues. With V trimmed by 1 base and J by 5 bases, 4 bases remained unmatched. The CDR3 DNA follows: TGTGCCTGGAGTGAAACTAGCGGCCACAATGAGCAGTTCTTC. Protein sequence: CAWSETSGHNEQFF.

This sequence joins TRBV10-3 and TRBJ1-1; no clear D. V shed 3 bases and J shed 1 base, with 6 bases lying between them. Per germline, CDR1 ENHRY and CDR2 SYGVKD. The CDR3 sequence is 13 residues long. CDR3: CAISDEGNTEAFF. The CDR3 DNA follows: TGTGCCATCAGTGATGAAGGGAACACTGAAGCTTTCTTT.

This chain connects TRBV27 to TRBJ1-2; 9 positions match TRBD1. Germline-derived CDR1 and CDR2 are MNHEY and SMNVEV (reference sequence). The CDR3 contains 12 residues. Losses at the gene ends were 6 bases for V and 6 bases for J; bases not matched to a gene: 2. The CDR3 DNA reads as TGTGCCAGCAGGACAGGGGGTAATGGCTACACCTTC. This gives the protein CASRTGGNGYTF.

V usage is TRBV7-9 and J usage is TRBJ2-3; no firm D call. Per germline, CDR1 SEHNR and CDR2 FQNEAQ (reference sequence). The CDR3 consists of 13 residues. Trimming took off 1 base at V and 7 bases at J, with 9 bases between the two ends. CDR3 sequence: CASSLGVLYTQYF. As DNA, the CDR3 is TGTGCCAGCAGCTTAGGCGTCTTGTATACGCAGTATTTT.

Worth noting for this clonotype: At one end, the junction sequence differs from germline, possibly due to a read error. The chain carries TRBV6-6 and TRBJ1-2, with D maybe TRBD1 (5 bases). Per the germline V gene, CDR1 is MNHNY and CDR2 is SVGAGI (reference sequence). The CDR3 totals 13 residues. The CDR3 sequence is CTSSYGGMYGYTF. CDR3 nucleotides: TGTACCAGCAGTTACGGGGGGATGTATGGCTACACCTTC.

V usage is TRBV13 and J usage is TRBJ2-4, with D perhaps given as TRBD1 or TRBD2 (5 bases each). V was shortened by 5 bases and J by 1 base, with 12 bases between the two germline ends. The germline V gene encodes CDR1 PRHDT and CDR2 FYEKMQ (reference sequence). This CDR3 region has 15 residues. The CDR3 DNA reads as TGTGCCAGCAGCCCTAACAGGACTGCCAAAAACATTCAGTACTTC. Protein sequence: CASSPNRTAKNIQYF. Full variable domain (remainder filled in from reference TRBV13 and TRBJ2-4): AAGVIQSPRHLIKEKRETATLKCYPIPRHDTVYWYQQGPGQDPQFLISFYEKMQSDKGSIPDRFSAQQFSDYHSELNMSSLELGDSALYFCASSPNRTAKNIQYFGAGTRLSVL.

Only a few counts were recorded for this clonotype. V gene TRBV15 combines with J gene TRBJ1-1, with TRBD1 as a possible D gene (5 bases). The CDR3 runs to 13 residues. V was trimmed by 5 bases and J by 1 base, leaving 8 bases between them. The germline V gene encodes CDR1 LNHNV and CDR2 YYDKDF (reference sequence). The CDR3 bases are TGTGCCACCAGCTATGACAGGAACACTGAAGCTTTCTTT. It translates to CATSYDRNTEAFF.

This clonotype was seen a handful of times. This chain uses TRBV7-2 with TRBJ2-4; TRBD1 aligns across 7 bases. Germline CDR1 reads SGHTA; CDR2 reads FQGNSA. The junction had 7 bases not matched to a gene; V was cut back by 5 bases and J by 9 bases. The CDR3 covers 13 residues. The CDR3 DNA reads TGTGCCAGCAGCGGGCGACAGGGTGGCATTCAGTACTTC. Translated: CASSGRQGGIQYF.

The rearrangement uses TRBV10-2 and TRBJ1-6, with D unresolved. Trimming removed 0 bases from V and 10 bases from J, with 7 bases in between. CDR3 length: 13 amino acids. CDR1 WSHSY and CDR2 SAAADI come from the germline V gene. CDR3 coding DNA: TGCGCCAGCAGTGAGTCGGTCAGATCACCCCTCCACTTT. Its translation: CASSESVRSPLHF.

This sequence joins TRBV10-3 and TRBJ1-1, with a tentative D call TRBD1 (6 bases). V was clipped by 0 bases and J by 8 bases, with 13 bases between them. The CDR3 loop spans 14 amino acids. CDR1 and CDR2 from the germline V gene are ENHRY and SYGVKD. The CDR3 loop is CAISESGTRGEAFF. CDR3 sequence (DNA): TGTGCCATCAGTGAGTCAGGGACAAGAGGGGAAGCTTTCTTT.

This clonotype was recorded a few times. The chain has TRBV24-1 and TRBJ2-7; TRBD1 is a possible D gene (5 bases). The V gene lost 3 bases and the J gene lost 11 bases, with 16 bases spanning the gap. CDR3 length: 13 amino acids. CDR1 and CDR2 (germline): KGHDR, SFDVKD. The CDR3 loop is CATSDPMTSGKYF. In DNA form, the CDR3 reads TGTGCCACCAGTGATCCGATGACTTCAGGGAAGTACTTC.

This clonotype appeared a few times. The chain employs TRBV4-1 and TRBJ2-7; 8 bases agree with TRBD1. CDR1 and CDR2 from the germline V gene are MGHRA and YSYEKL. The J segment lost 0 bases and the V segment lost 1 base, leaving 2 bases of the junction unmatched. This CDR3 contains 15 residues. In DNA, the CDR3 is TGCGCCAGCAGCCAAGGACAGGGGATCTCCTACGAGCAGTACTTC. Translating gives CASSQGQGISYEQYF.

The chain has TRBV27 and TRBJ2-5; D may be TRBD1 (5 bases). With 1 base removed from V and 11 bases from J, the gap between germline ends came to 17 bases. Looked up from germline, CDR1 is MNHEY and CDR2 is SMNVEV (reference sequence). This CDR3 is built from 14 residues. CDR3 region: CASSLFAGKCEQYF. In DNA form, the CDR3 reads TGTGCCAGCAGTTTATTTGCAGGGAAGTGTGAGCAGTACTTC.

This clonotype was counted a few times. The chain couples TRBV28 to TRBJ2-6; D is ambiguous. V gave up 2 bases and J gave up 4 bases, with 18 bases separating them. From germline, CDR1 is MDHEN and CDR2 SYDVKM. The CDR3 loop spans 18 amino acids. This chain's CDR3 is CASSLVRGPGLGANVLTF. The DNA for the CDR3 is TGTGCCAGCAGTTTAGTCAGAGGACCTGGGTTAGGGGCCAACGTCCTGACTTTC.

This clonotype turned up a few times. The chain is built from TRBV29-1 and TRBJ2-7; TRBD1 matches 9 bases. With 3 bases clipped from V and 0 bases from J, the junction kept 6 bases outside the gene matches. CDR1 is SQVTM, CDR2 ANQGSEA, per germline. CDR3 length equals 15 residues. The CDR3 spells CSVEHVGQGSYEQYF. CDR3 coding DNA: TGCAGCGTTGAGCATGTGGGACAGGGCTCCTACGAGCAGTACTTC.

This chain connects TRBV7-9 to TRBJ2-7, with 11 bases that match TRBD1. The trim removed 5 bases at V and 4 bases at J, leaving 10 bases unmatched. CDR1 is SEHNR, CDR2 FQNEAQ, per germline (reference sequence). CDR3 length: 16 residues. This chain's CDR3 is CASSPRLGQGAYEQYF. The CDR3 DNA reads TGTGCCAGCAGCCCCCGCCTTGGACAGGGGGCGTACGAGCAGTACTTC.

The chain has TRBV29-1 and TRBJ2-7; TRBD2 agrees at 7 bases. CDR1 is SQVTM and CDR2 is ANQGSEA in the germline V gene. J gave up 5 bases and V 6 bases, and 10 bases lay outside the gene matches. The length of the CDR3 is 13 residues. The CDR3, as DNA: TGCAGCGTACCCCGGGGGGTGTCCGACGAGCAGTACTTC. Residues: CSVPRGVSDEQYF.

The V call is TRBV7-6, the J call TRBJ1-5; D not certain. The CDR3 covers 14 residues. V lost 8 bases, J lost 5 bases, and 16 bases lay in between. CDR1 and CDR2 from the germline V gene are SGHVS and FNYEAQ. The DNA for the CDR3 is TGTGCCAGCGTGGCAAGGGTTAGTCATCAGCCCCAGCATTTT. The encoded protein is CASVARVSHQPQHF.

This chain connects TRBV4-1 to TRBJ1-5; 9 bases match TRBD1. V lost 1 base, J lost 0 bases, and 13 bases stayed unmatched. Germline V CDR1 and CDR2: MGHRA, YSYEKL. The CDR3 contains 20 residues. The CDR3 DNA follows: TGCGCCAGCAGCCAAGGGCCCAAGGGACAGGGATCCTATAGCAATCAGCCCCAGCATTTT. Translating it yields CASSQGPKGQGSYSNQPQHF.

The chain recombines TRBV20-1 with TRBJ1-2; D uncertain. Germline V gives CDR1 DFQATT, CDR2 SNEGSKA (reference sequence). Trimming took off 0 bases at V and 4 bases at J, with 9 bases between the two ends. The CDR3 length is 13 residues. CDR3 in amino acids: CSARDRQGYGYTF. The CDR3 nucleotides read TGCAGTGCTAGAGATAGACAAGGCTATGGCTACACCTTC.

V usage is TRBV7-9 and J usage is TRBJ2-6; no definite D call. The CDR3 extends over 13 amino acids. The ends were cut back, 8 bases at V and 2 bases at J, with 7 bases in the middle. CDR1 is SEHNR, CDR2 FQNEAQ, per germline (reference sequence). CDR3: CASGVPGANVLTF. The CDR3 DNA sequence: TGTGCCAGCGGAGTGCCTGGGGCCAACGTCCTGACTTTC.